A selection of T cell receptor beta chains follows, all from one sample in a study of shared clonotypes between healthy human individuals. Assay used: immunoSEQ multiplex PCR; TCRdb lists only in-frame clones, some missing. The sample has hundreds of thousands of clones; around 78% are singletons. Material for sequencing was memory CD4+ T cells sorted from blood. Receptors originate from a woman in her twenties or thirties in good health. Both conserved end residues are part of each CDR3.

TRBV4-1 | CASSQAGLAGPNEQFF
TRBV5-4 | CASSAELAFEGGELFF
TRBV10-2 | CASSYRNTIYF
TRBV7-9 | CASSIRRELFF
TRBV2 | CASSEYSHEQYF
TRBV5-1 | CASSSGQGSLYGYTF
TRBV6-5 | CASSYSGVGYTF
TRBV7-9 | CASSLALIGVTVEQYF
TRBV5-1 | CASSTGSNYGYTF
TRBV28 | CASSYTTEQSGYTF
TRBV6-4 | CASSEAGASDTQYF
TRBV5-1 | CASSGGTSENTGELFF
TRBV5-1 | CASRGQGETQYF
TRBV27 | CASSLTFLAGQMRQFF
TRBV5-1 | CASSLVAGGSYEQYF
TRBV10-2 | CASRGQRNTEAFF
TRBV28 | CASFIQGAGAYGYTF
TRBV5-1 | CASSLLVRSASNTEAFF
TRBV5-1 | CASSLGRAPGLAGVQETQYF
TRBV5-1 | CASSTQTGGTGELFF
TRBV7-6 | CASSLGGRRGHGELFF
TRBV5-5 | CASTQTAWTAEEKLFF
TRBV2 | CASSAGQLVTDTQYF
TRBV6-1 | CASSEAGGVFEAFF
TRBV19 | CASRNFRDVGKNIQYF
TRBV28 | CASSPNRGLRDEKLFF
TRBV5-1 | CASSGNSGSSYEQYF
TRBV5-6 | CASSRRGNTEAFF
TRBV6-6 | CASSRVERYGYTF
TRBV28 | CASSFRDSSSYEQYF
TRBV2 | CARTASGRTDGELFF
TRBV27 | CASRTKNVASGGRTDTQYF
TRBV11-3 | CASSLAGNTYNEQFF
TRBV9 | CASSDRDRGLYEQYF
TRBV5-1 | CASTRETYNEQFF
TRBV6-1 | CASIIRGMGSYEQYF
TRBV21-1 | CASSTSGPTTSTDTQYF
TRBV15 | CATSRERTGYTEAFF
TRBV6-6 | CASSPIQLSGTGAFF
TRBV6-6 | CASSRPGTSVYEQYF
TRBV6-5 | CASSYRRGRQGAEAFF
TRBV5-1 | CASSSAPSVTYEQYF